The clone carrying this T cell receptor beta chain turned up a few times. This sample is drawn from a study of blood T cell repertoires in COVID-19. As for the study in general: Material from acute and convalescent COVID-19 was sourced from the United States, Italy and Spain. The analysed material was cDNA or gDNA that came from T cells, B-cell-depleted T cells, or PBMCs.

In the original workflow: Estimated nucleated cell counts came from reference gene primer amplification. The repertoire was sequenced with immunoSEQ multiplex PCR; TCRdb's copy has only in-frame clones and lacks some. V and J calls and clone size are copied from that table; D and trimming were computed from the DNA. The sample lists hundreds of thousands of clones; roughly 88% were seen once. Seattle patient enrollment occurred during active infection, with longitudinal follow-up thereafter. The TCR was taken from a woman between 45 and 65 years old with COVID-19, enrolled during active disease. Sequencing was performed on peripheral blood.

Written as DNA, the CDR3 is TGCGCCAGCAGCCTCAGGGGCGCCGGGGAGCTGTTTTTT. This gives the protein CASSLRGAGELFF. The chain carries TRBV10-1 and TRBJ2-2; D might be TRBD1 (6 bases). CDR1 and CDR2 (germline): WNHNN, SYGVQD (reference sequence). The CDR3 runs 13 residues. The V end was cut by 6 bases, the J end by 6 bases, with 11 bases between.